A single sample gave rise to the 5 T cell receptor beta chains below, sequenced in a study of T-cell memory formation after mild COVID-19. TCRdb re-derived calls from the 5' RACE reads in MiXCR, one entry per CDR3 protein. Among hundreds of thousands of distinct CDR3 sequences listed, approximately 13% were seen once. Sequenced input: PBMCs or a T cell subset sorted from them (not recorded which). The receptors come from a man in his late teens or twenties who had mild COVID-19 (a few samples of this study predate the infection). Cell type and time point are not known.

This chain uses TRBV10-3 with TRBJ1-6; no definite D call. The CDR3 consists of 13 residues. The germline gives CDR1 ENHRY, CDR2 SYGVKD. Trimming stripped 2 bases from V and 9 bases from J, with 8 bases between. The CDR3 DNA is TGTGCCATCAGTGAGGGAAAGGGTTCACCCCTCCACTTT. Its protein is CAISEGKGSPLHF.

The gene calls are TRBV4-3 and TRBJ2-2, with no clear D. Per germline, CDR1 LGHNA and CDR2 YSLEER. The length of the CDR3 is 15 residues. V was shortened by 0 bases and J by 6 bases, with 11 bases between the two germline ends. The CDR3 nucleotides read TGCGCCAGCAGCCAAGAACCGGTCAGCGCCGGGGAGCTGTTTTTT. Protein product: CASSQEPVSAGELFF.

This clonotype was counted a few times. The J gene is TRBJ2-3, the V gene TRBV29-1, with 7 nucleotides matching TRBD2. CDR1 and CDR2 (germline): SQVTM, ANQGSEA. V was pared by 6 bases and J by 2 bases, with 14 bases of the junction left unmatched. This CDR3 has 16 amino acids. This CDR3 reads CSVELAGGEHTDTQYF. CDR3 coding DNA: TGCAGCGTGGAGCTAGCTGGGGGGGAGCACACAGATACGCAGTATTTT.

The sample holds a few counts of this clonotype. This chain connects TRBV5-1 to TRBJ2-7; a weak D match, TRBD2 (6 bases). The length of the CDR3 is 14 residues. CDR1 and CDR2 from the germline V gene are SGHRS and YFSETQ. V shed 4 bases and J shed 6 bases, with 17 bases lying between them. DNA for the CDR3: TGCGCCAGCAGCCCGGACTCCCTCGGGGGCGAGCAGTACTTC. Its protein product is CASSPDSLGGEQYF.

This clonotype has just a few counts. The J gene is TRBJ1-6, the V gene TRBV12-3 or TRBV12-4; no reliable D call. Deletions cut 2 bases from V and 0 bases from J, with 11 bases between. The CDR3 runs to 17 residues. The CDR3 DNA reads as TGTGCCAGCAGTTTAAATTGGTCCAACTCCTATAATTCACCCCTCCACTTT. Protein sequence: CASSLNWSNSYNSPLHF.